The 27 T cell receptor beta chains in this list originate from one sample, sequenced in a study of tumor-infiltrating lymphocytes in localized non-small cell lung cancer. Assay used: immunoSEQ multiplex PCR; TCRdb lists only in-frame clones, some missing. The profile shows 9,000 to 15,000 clones, roughly three quarters of them singletons. What was sequenced was uninvolved lung tissue not adjacent to the tumor. The receptors come from a human donor with non-small cell lung cancer.

This clone was seen a handful of times. J is TRBJ2-1 and V is TRBV11-2, with D possibly TRBD2 on 6 matching bases. The CDR3 is made up of 14 amino acids. Germline CDR1 and CDR2: SGHAT and FQNNGV. Trimming left V 5 bases short and J 6 bases short, with 14 bases between. This CDR3 is CASSLGTWGNEQFF. The CDR3 nucleotides are TGTGCCAGCAGCCTAGGGACTTGGGGCAATGAGCAGTTCTTC.

In nucleotides, the CDR3 is TGTGCCAGCAACCTGTTTGGAGTACGAAAGACCTATGGCTACACCTTC. This translates into CASNLFGVRKTYGYTF. V and J are TRBV5-2 and TRBJ1-2. TRBV5-2 is noted as a pseudogene. This CDR3 contains 16 residues.

This clone has only a few counts. This rearrangement joins TRBV27 to TRBJ2-7, with TRBD2 identical over 8 bases. The CDR3 sequence is 15 residues long. Losses at the gene ends were 0 bases for V and 7 bases for J; bases not matched to a gene: 8. The germline V gene has CDR1 MNHEY and CDR2 SMNVEV (reference sequence). CDR3 in amino acids: CASSLSISGSREQYF. CDR3 coding DNA: TGTGCCAGCAGTTTATCGATCAGCGGGAGTCGGGAGCAGTACTTC.

This clone has just a few counts. CDR3 in amino acids: CASSLVTTGETQYF. The DNA of the CDR3 is TGCGCCAGCAGCTTGGTGACTACGGGCGAGACCCAGTACTTC. The chain is built from TRBV5-1 and TRBJ2-5, with D possibly matching TRBD2 (5 bases). Germline loops: CDR1 SGHRS, CDR2 YFSETQ. There are 14 residues in the CDR3. The ends were cut back, 0 bases at V and 5 bases at J, with 11 bases in the middle. The variable domain in full, completed from reference TRBV5-1 and TRBJ2-5, reads KAGVTQTPRYLIKTRGQQVTLSCSPISGHRSVSWYQQTPGQGLQFLFEYFSETQRNKGNFPGRFSGRQFSNSRSEMNVSTLELGDSALYLCASSLVTTGETQYFGPGTRLLVL.

The chain is built from TRBV2 and TRBJ2-2; 11 nucleotides agree with TRBD1. Germline values: CDR1 SNHLY, CDR2 FYNNEI. CDR3 length: 19 amino acids. Trimming at V came to 11 bases and at J to 1 base, leaving 18 bases not matched to a gene. DNA for the CDR3: TGTGCCTCTCTAGGTGGACAGGGGGCGGTCGGGATGAACACCGGGGAGCTGTTTTTT. This sequence encodes CASLGGQGAVGMNTGELFF.

V is TRBV7-3 and J is TRBJ1-1; perhaps TRBD1 as D (6 bases). The germline CDR1 and CDR2 sequences are SGHTA and FQGTGA. This CDR3 contains 13 residues. Trimming shortened V by 8 bases and J by 7 bases, and 17 bases separated the two germline ends. CDR3 amino acids: CASGTVQGLEAFF. DNA for the CDR3: TGTGCCAGCGGCACCGTCCAGGGGCTTGAAGCTTTCTTT.

The CDR3 is CASSGSGDRGYGYTF. CDR3 nucleotides: TGTGCCAGTAGCGGATCCGGGGACAGAGGCTATGGCTACACCTTC. This rearrangement joins TRBV19 to TRBJ1-2; 7 bases are a match to TRBD1. The CDR3 runs to 15 residues. Germline V gives CDR1 LNHDA, CDR2 SQIVND (reference sequence). The trim removed 6 bases at V and 4 bases at J, leaving 11 bases unmatched.

The chain recombines TRBV29-1 with TRBJ2-5; 9 positions match TRBD1. Losses at the gene ends were 4 bases for V and 5 bases for J; bases not matched to a gene: 11. CDR3 length: 15 amino acids. The germline V gene has CDR1 SQVTM and CDR2 ANQGSEA. The CDR3 loop reads CSVVGGQGGVETQYF. CDR3 DNA: TGCAGCGTTGTAGGGGGACAGGGAGGCGTGGAGACCCAGTACTTC. Variable domain in full (rest from reference TRBV29-1 and TRBJ2-5): SAVISQKPSRDICQRGTSLTIQCQVDSQVTMMFWYRQQPGQSLTLIATANQGSEATYESGFVIDKFPISRPNLTFSTLTVSNMSPEDSSIYLCSVVGGQGGVETQYFGPGTRLLVL.

The V and J genes are TRBV28 and TRBJ2-5; tentatively, D is TRBD2 (7 bases). The V and J ends lost 5 bases and 2 bases respectively, with 18 bases between them. CDR3 size: 16 residues. Per germline, CDR1 MDHEN and CDR2 SYDVKM. CDR3 region: CASSRRGGLNQETQYF. The CDR3, as DNA: TGTGCCAGCAGTCGTAGGGGGGGACTAAATCAAGAGACCCAGTACTTC.

The CDR3 here is CASSPGQGITEAFF. The CDR3 nucleotides are TGCGCCAGCAGTCCGGGACAGGGGATCACTGAAGCTTTCTTT. V usage is TRBV10-1 and J usage is TRBJ1-1, with 10 bases matching TRBD1. CDR3 length: 14 amino acids. Trimming at V came to 5 bases and at J to 4 bases, leaving 4 bases not matched to a gene. Germline loops: CDR1 WNHNN, CDR2 SYGVQD (reference sequence).

The chain uses TRBV30 and TRBJ1-1; maybe TRBD1 (5 bases). Trimming removed 6 bases from V and 3 bases from J, with 14 bases in between. CDR3 length: 13 amino acids. Germline assignment: CDR1 GTSNPN and CDR2 SVGIG (reference sequence). CDR3 nucleotides: TGTGCCTGCAAGGGACTTAGACACACTGAAGCTTTCTTT. Protein: CACKGLRHTEAFF.

Only one count was recorded for this clone. The chain links TRBV13 to TRBJ1-2, with TRBD1 matching 7 bases. The CDR3 is made up of 16 amino acids. The V and J ends lost 5 bases and 2 bases, in that order; junction bases with no gene match: 11. Germline V gene data show CDR1 as PRHDT and CDR2 as FYEKMQ (reference sequence). CDR3 DNA: TGTGCCAGCAGCCTCTGGGACAGACTCCCGAACTATGGCTACACCTTC. Amino acids: CASSLWDRLPNYGYTF. Combining the CDR3 with reference TRBV13 and TRBJ1-2 gives the whole variable domain AAGVIQSPRHLIKEKRETATLKCYPIPRHDTVYWYQQGPGQDPQFLISFYEKMQSDKGSIPDRFSAQQFSDYHSELNMSSLELGDSALYFCASSLWDRLPNYGYTFGSGTRLTVV.

The sample holds one count of this clone. The chain links TRBV6-5 to TRBJ1-1; D is ambiguous. CDR3 size: 14 residues. Germline V lookup: CDR1 MNHEY, CDR2 SVGAGI. Trimming left V 4 bases short and J 1 base short, with 10 bases between. The CDR3 spells CASSSHSENTEAFF. The CDR3 nucleotides are TGTGCCAGCAGTTCTCACTCCGAGAACACTGAAGCTTTCTTT.

The V gene is TRBV6-5, the J gene TRBJ1-1; D not certain. This CDR3 has 15 amino acids. Trimming removed 0 bases from V and 5 bases from J, with 13 bases in between. Germline assignment: CDR1 MNHEY and CDR2 SVGAGI. CDR3 sequence (DNA): TGTGCCAGCAGTTACTCGATCAGCTGGACTACTGAAGCTTTCTTT. As protein: CASSYSISWTTEAFF.

V is TRBV2 and J is TRBJ1-5; D not certain. This CDR3 region has 15 residues. Per germline, CDR1 SNHLY and CDR2 FYNNEI. The V gene lost 4 bases and the J gene lost 6 bases, with 16 bases spanning the gap. The CDR3 nucleotides read TGTGCCAGCAGTGTGTTTGCTTCCCGCGGTCAGCCCCAGCATTTT. Amino acid sequence: CASSVFASRGQPQHF.

CDR3 residues: CASQRLAGSSDTQYF. The CDR3 DNA sequence: TGTGCCAGCCAACGTTTAGCGGGAAGCTCAGATACGCAGTATTTT. The chain joins TRBV27 to TRBJ2-3, with 8 bases lining up with TRBD2. V gave up 8 bases and J gave up 4 bases; unmatched junction bases: 11. This CDR3 is 15 amino acids long. Per the germline V gene, CDR1 is MNHEY and CDR2 is SMNVEV (reference sequence).

The rearrangement uses TRBV28 and TRBJ2-3; no clear D. The germline V and J ends were trimmed by 8 bases and 1 base, with 4 bases remaining between them. This CDR3 has 11 amino acids. Germline V gene sequence: CDR1 MDHEN, CDR2 SYDVKM. The CDR3 sequence is CASQRTDTQYF. CDR3 coding DNA: TGTGCCAGCCAGCGCACAGATACGCAGTATTTT.

The V call is TRBV2, the J call TRBJ2-7; TRBD1 aligns across 8 bases. Germline assignment: CDR1 SNHLY and CDR2 FYNNEI. J lost 0 bases, V lost 6 bases, and 4 bases had no gene match. This CDR3 region has 14 residues. The CDR3 protein is CASSRTGYSYEQYF. In DNA form, the CDR3 reads TGTGCCAGCAGCAGGACAGGGTACTCCTACGAGCAGTACTTC.

This chain connects TRBV15 to TRBJ1-2, with 11 bases fitting TRBD1. The V and J ends lost 4 bases and 9 bases, in that order; junction bases with no gene match: 4. The CDR3 totals 13 residues. The germline gives CDR1 LNHNV, CDR2 YYDKDF (reference sequence). CDR3 coding DNA: TGTGCCACCAGCATAGGGACAGGGGGACGCTACACCTTC. It yields the protein CATSIGTGGRYTF.

The CDR3 spells CASSSEARTDTQYF. The DNA for the CDR3 is TGTGCCAGCAGTTCGGAAGCGCGCACAGATACGCAGTATTTT. The rearrangement links TRBV6-5 to TRBJ2-3, with unresolved D. The V gene lost 4 bases and the J gene lost 1 base, with 9 bases spanning the gap. CDR1 and CDR2 (germline): MNHEY, SVGAGI. This CDR3 region has 14 residues.

The chain couples TRBV6-5 to TRBJ2-7; D is ambiguous. Germline V gene data show CDR1 as MNHEY and CDR2 as SVGAGI. V lost 2 bases, J lost 0 bases, and 11 bases lay in between. This CDR3 has 15 amino acids. CDR3 coding DNA: TGTGCCAGCAGTTACCGTCGTACAAGCTCCTACGAGCAGTACTTC. Protein: CASSYRRTSSYEQYF.

The V call is TRBV5-1, the J call TRBJ2-3, with 8 bases identical to TRBD2. J lost 3 bases, V lost 6 bases, and 3 bases had no gene match. Per the germline V gene, CDR1 is SGHRS and CDR2 is YFSETQ. CDR3 length: 13 amino acids. The CDR3 DNA reads as TGCGCCAGCAAAAGCGGGAGAACAGATACGCAGTATTTT. It specifies CASKSGRTDTQYF.

The chain carries TRBV6-5 and TRBJ1-2; TRBD1 matches 7 bases. Germline loops: CDR1 MNHEY, CDR2 SVGAGI. V gave up 6 bases and J gave up 10 bases; unmatched junction bases: 17. The CDR3 runs to 15 residues. The CDR3 DNA follows: TGTGCCAGCAGCAGTATTTCGGGACAGACAACTGTCTACACCTTC. It encodes CASSSISGQTTVYTF.

The chain combines TRBV4-3 with TRBJ1-2; D is unresolved. Germline assignment: CDR1 LGHNA and CDR2 YSLEER. Trimming took 0 bases from V and 4 from J, leaving 9 bases between them. The CDR3 has 14 residues. CDR3 amino acids: CASSQDRTSYGYTF. Written as DNA, the CDR3 is TGCGCCAGCAGCCAAGATCGGACCTCCTATGGCTACACCTTC.

V and J are TRBV6-1 and TRBJ1-2; perhaps TRBD1 as D (5 bases). From germline, CDR1 is MNHNS and CDR2 SASEGT. Between the trimmed V and J ends, which lost 4 bases and 8 bases, there was a span of 14 bases. The CDR3 loop spans 13 amino acids. For the CDR3, the DNA is TGTGCCAGCAGTGGACAGATGTGGGTAGGCTACACCTTC. Encoded protein: CASSGQMWVGYTF.

The table lists this clone with a count of one. This rearrangement joins TRBV6-1 to TRBJ2-7, with 9 nucleotides matching TRBD2. The CDR3 spans 15 residues. Trimming removed 1 base from V and 2 bases from J; junction bases left unmatched: 3. Germline assignment: CDR1 MNHNS and CDR2 SASEGT. The CDR3 sequence is CASSEGLAEAYEQYF. CDR3 DNA sequence: TGTGCCAGCAGTGAAGGACTAGCGGAGGCCTACGAGCAGTACTTC.

The chain couples TRBV5-1 to TRBJ2-2, with D possibly being TRBD2 (5 bases). Deletions cut 8 bases from V and 0 bases from J, with 14 bases between. The CDR3 totals 15 residues. Germline V gene lookup returns CDR1 SGHRS and CDR2 YFSETQ. CDR3 loop: CASRRTGSNTGELFF. In DNA form, the CDR3 reads TGCGCCAGTCGACGGACGGGATCGAACACCGGGGAGCTGTTTTTT.